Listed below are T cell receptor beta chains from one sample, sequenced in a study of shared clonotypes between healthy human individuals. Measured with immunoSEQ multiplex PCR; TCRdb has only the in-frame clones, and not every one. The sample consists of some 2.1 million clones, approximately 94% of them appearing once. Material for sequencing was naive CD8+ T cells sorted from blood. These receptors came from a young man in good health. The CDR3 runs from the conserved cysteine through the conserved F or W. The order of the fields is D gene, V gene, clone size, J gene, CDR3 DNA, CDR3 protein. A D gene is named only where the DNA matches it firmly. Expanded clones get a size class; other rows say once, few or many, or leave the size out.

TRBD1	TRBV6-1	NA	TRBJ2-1	TGTGCCAGTCTCAGGGGGTTCGGCTCCTACAATGAGCAGTTCTTC	CASLRGFGSYNEQFF
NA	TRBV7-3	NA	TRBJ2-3	TGTGCCAGCAGCTCGGGTCAGGGAATGATAGATACGCAGTATTTT	CASSSGQGMIDTQYF
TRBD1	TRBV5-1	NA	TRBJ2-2	TGCGCCAGTGAGCTGGGACAGACCACCGGGGAGCTGTTTTTT	CASELGQTTGELFF
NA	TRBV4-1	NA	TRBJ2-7	TGCGCCAGCAGCCAACTTACGACAGGTTTTTACGAGCAGTACTTC	CASSQLTTGFYEQYF
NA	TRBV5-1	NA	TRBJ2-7	TGCGCCAGCAGCTTGGACGCAACCTACGAGCAGTACTTC	CASSLDATYEQYF
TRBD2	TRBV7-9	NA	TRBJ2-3	TGTGCCAGCAGCTCTAGCGGGATTAGCACAGATACGCAGTATTTT	CASSSSGISTDTQYF
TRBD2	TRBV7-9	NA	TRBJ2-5	TGTGCCAGCAGTCAAAGCGGGAGCGGGGAGACCCAGTACTTC	CASSQSGSGETQYF
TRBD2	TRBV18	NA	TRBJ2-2	TGTGCCAGCTCACCACCCGGGGGGACCAACACCGGGGAGCTGTTTTTT	CASSPPGGTNTGELFF
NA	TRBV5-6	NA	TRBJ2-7	TGTGCCAGCAGAGGCGGCGGTATCGAGCAGTACTTC	CASRGGGIEQYF
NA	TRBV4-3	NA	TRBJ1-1	TGCGCCAGCAGCCGCTTACAGGGTTCACTCACTGAAGCTTTCTTT	CASSRLQGSLTEAFF
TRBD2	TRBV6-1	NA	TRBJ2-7	TGTGCCAGCAGTGAAGCCCTAATTGGGGGGGGCTACGAGCAGTACTTC	CASSEALIGGGYEQYF
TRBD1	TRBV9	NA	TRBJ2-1	TGTGCCAGCAGCGCCCCACAGGAGACAGGGGTCCCCTTCAATGAGCAGTTCTTC	CASSAPQETGVPFNEQFF
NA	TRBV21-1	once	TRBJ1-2	TGTGCCAGCAGCTGGGAAGTAAGGGGGAACTATGGCTACACCTTC	CASSWEVRGNYGYTF
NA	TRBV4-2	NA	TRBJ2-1	TGTGCCAGCAGCCAAGATTTTGGAGGCTTCGAGGGCCGGGGAGTCTCCTACAATGAGCAGTTCTTC	CASSQDFGGFEGRGVSYNEQFF
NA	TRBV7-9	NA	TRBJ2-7	TGTGCCAGCAGCCAGGGTCGCGAGCAGTACTTC	CASSQGREQYF
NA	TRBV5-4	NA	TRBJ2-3	TGTGCCAGCAGCTTCGGGGGGCGCACAGATACGCAGTATTTT	CASSFGGRTDTQYF
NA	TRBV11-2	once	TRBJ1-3	TGTGCCAGCAGCTTAGATTGGCAGATAGACTCTGGAAACACCATATATTTT	CASSLDWQIDSGNTIYF
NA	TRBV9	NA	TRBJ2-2	TGTGCCAGCAGCGAAACCTACACCGGGGAGCTGTTTTTT	CASSETYTGELFF
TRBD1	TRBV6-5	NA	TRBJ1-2	TGTGCCAGCAGCCTTTGGGAGGGGGCCGATGGCTACACCTTC	CASSLWEGADGYTF
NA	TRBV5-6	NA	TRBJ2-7	TGTGCCAGCAGCTTGGCGACGGGTCACTACGAGCAGTACTTC	CASSLATGHYEQYF
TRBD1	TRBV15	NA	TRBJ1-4	TGTGCCACCAGCACAACGACAGGGGTAAATGAAAAACTGTTTTTT	CATSTTTGVNEKLFF
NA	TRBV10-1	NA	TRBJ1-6	TGCGCCAGCAGTGTCGACGGGAATTCACCCCTCCACTTT	CASSVDGNSPLHF
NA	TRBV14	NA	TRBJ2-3	TGTGCCAGCAGCCATGACAGGTGGGGTTATGGCACAGATACGCAGTATTTT	CASSHDRWGYGTDTQYF
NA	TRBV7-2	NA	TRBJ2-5	TGTGCCAGCAGCTTAATTTCAACAGAGACCCAGTACTTC	CASSLISTETQYF
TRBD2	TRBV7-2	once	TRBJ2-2	TGTGCCAGCAGCTCGCTACTAGCGGGGCTTCACACCGGGGAGCTGTTTTTT	CASSSLLAGLHTGELFF
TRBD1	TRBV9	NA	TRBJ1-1	TGTGCCAGCAGCGTAGGAGACCACAGGGGAATCATGAACACTGAAGCTTTCTTT	CASSVGDHRGIMNTEAFF
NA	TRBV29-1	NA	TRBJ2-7	TGCAGCGTTGCAAATGCGGCCGAAGTCTCCTACGAGCAGTACTTC	CSVANAAEVSYEQYF
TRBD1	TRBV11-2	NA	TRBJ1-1	TGTGCCAGCAGCCAGACAGGGACAGCTGAAGCTTTCTTT	CASSQTGTAEAFF
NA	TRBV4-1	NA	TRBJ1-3	TGCGCCAGCAGCCAAGTTGGGGGCTCTGGAAACACCATATATTTT	CASSQVGGSGNTIYF
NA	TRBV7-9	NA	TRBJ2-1	TGTGCCAGCAGCCCAACGTTCGTTAATGAGCAGTTCTTC	CASSPTFVNEQFF
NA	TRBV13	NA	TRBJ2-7	TGTGCCAGCAGCTTAGGGCCAGGGACGTTTGGTGAGCAGTACTTC	CASSLGPGTFGEQYF
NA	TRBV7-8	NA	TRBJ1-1	TGTGCCAGCAGCTTAGGTACAGGAGGGAACACTGAAGCTTTCTTT	CASSLGTGGNTEAFF
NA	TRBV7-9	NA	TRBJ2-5	TGTGCCAGCGAGGGGCTCGCAGAGACCCAGTACTTC	CASEGLAETQYF
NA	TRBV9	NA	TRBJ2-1	TGTGCCAGCAGCGTAGTCGCAGGGAGCTCCTACAATGAGCAGTTCTTC	CASSVVAGSSYNEQFF
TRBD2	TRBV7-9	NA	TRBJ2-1	TGTGCCAGCCCGGGACTACCCAATGAGCAGTTCTTC	CASPGLPNEQFF
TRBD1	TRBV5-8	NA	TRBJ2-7	TGTGCCAGCAGCAGCCGGGACAGTCAATTC	CASSSRDSQF
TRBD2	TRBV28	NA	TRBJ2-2	TGTGCCTCCCGGGGGCGGGGGGACACCGGGGAGCTGTTTTTT	CASRGRGDTGELFF
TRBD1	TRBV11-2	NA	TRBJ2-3	TGTGCCAGCAGCTTAGTAACAGCTCCCCCAGGGGGTACGCAGTATTTT	CASSLVTAPPGGTQYF
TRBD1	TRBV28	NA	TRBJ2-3	TGTGCCAGCAGTTTCTCAGGGGGAGTTGGAGATACGCAGTATTTT	CASSFSGGVGDTQYF
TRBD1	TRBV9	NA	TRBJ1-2	TGTGCCAGCAGCTTGATCCGGGACAGGGGCGACTATGGCTACACCTTC	CASSLIRDRGDYGYTF